This T cell receptor (beta chain) was profiled in a study of shared clonotypes between healthy human individuals. CD45RO-negative CD8 cells positively selected for CCR7 made up the naive population, which excluded terminally differentiated effector memory CD45RA+ cells. Germline CDR1 MNHEY, CDR2 SMNVEV (reference sequence). The CDR3 covers 17 residues. With 5 bases clipped from V and 3 bases from J, the junction kept 10 bases outside the gene matches. Libraries were prepared by immunoSEQ multiplex PCR; TCRdb keeps only in-frame clonotypes and omits some of them. The data show more than 500,000 clones, about 95% seen once. Overall study results and limits: Lower generation probabilities were found for non-shared clonotypes than for those shared by all four donors.

As concerns this clone: As yet, its antigen is unknown.

The sample comprised naive CD8+ T cells sorted from blood. This TCR came from a woman aged 25 to 39 in good health. The V gene is TRBV27, the J gene TRBJ1-1; 12 bases match TRBD1. The CDR3 coding sequence is TGTGCCAGCAGTGAAGGGACAGGGGGCGATTTGGACACTGAAGCTTTCTTT. Translated, it gives CASSEGTGGDLDTEAFF.